These 24 T cell receptor beta chains were all obtained from the same sample, sequenced in a study of Tregs in tolerant kidney transplant recipients. Profiled with immunoSEQ multiplex PCR; TCRdb holds only in-frame clones, not every one. The sample table includes about 1,000 clones. Related graft donors supplied nonmyeloablative bone marrow transplants, and mixed chimerism was transient. The sequenced sample was CD4+ T cells from blood (PBMCs), obtained approximately 15 months after the transplant. These receptors came from a human patient who received a combined kidney and bone marrow transplant. The graft donor may be the source of some T cells.

In regard to this clone: The sequence runs out 3 residues before the end of the CDR3; the remainder is reconstructed from the germline J gene. The chain is built from TRBV19 and TRBJ2-7, with D maybe TRBD2 (6 bases). V was clipped by 3 bases and J by 3 bases, with 12 bases between them. Per the germline V gene, CDR1 is LNHDA and CDR2 is SQIVND (reference sequence). This CDR3 spans 14 amino acids. Partial CDR3 DNA: TGTGCCAGTAGTATGGGGCAGGGAGGCTACGAG. Translation: CASSMGQGGYE. The entire CDR3 sequence reads CASSMGQGGYEQYF.

Worth noting for this clone: The read halts 3 residues ahead of the CDR3 end, with the missing end drawn from the germline J gene. The rearrangement uses TRBV20-1 and TRBJ2-7, with 9 nucleotides matching TRBD1. Germline trimming cut 6 bases from V and 0 bases from J; bases unmatched to any gene: 6. CDR1 is DFQATT, CDR2 SNEGSKA, per germline (reference sequence). The CDR3 consists of 14 residues. CDR3 DNA, as far as it was read: TGCAGTGCCCTCGAGGACAGGGGCTCCTACGAG. Amino acid sequence: CSALEDRGSYE. The full CDR3 protein is CSALEDRGSYEQYF.

This clone is identified as medium-sized (0.01 to 0.1%) from frequency. The CDR3 end is not reached by the read, which stops 3 residues before it; the germline J gene fills it in. This sequence joins TRBV5-1 and TRBJ2-7, with D maybe TRBD2 (6 bases). Per the germline V gene, CDR1 is SGHRS and CDR2 is YFSETQ. This CDR3 contains 13 residues. With 0 bases removed from V and 4 bases from J, the gap between germline ends came to 8 bases. CDR3 bases read: TGCGCCAGCAGCTTGGGCAGCGGGTACGAG. It encodes CASSLGSGYE. The complete CDR3 protein is CASSLGSGYEQYF. The full variable domain, its missing parts supplied by reference TRBV5-1 and TRBJ2-7, is KAGVTQTPRYLIKTRGQQVTLSCSPISGHRSVSWYQQTPGQGLQFLFEYFSETQRNKGNFPGRFSGRQFSNSRSEMNVSTLELGDSALYLCASSLGSGYEQYFGPGTRLTVT.

Points on this clone: The read falls 3 residues short of the CDR3 end, and the missing part is taken from the germline J gene. The chain joins TRBV30 to TRBJ1-1; D not resolved. Germline values: CDR1 GTSNPN, CDR2 SVGIG (reference sequence). The CDR3 sequence is 14 residues long. V was clipped by 2 bases and J by 5 bases, with 15 bases between them. The CDR3 here is CAWSTGRASTEAFF. Incomplete CDR3 DNA: TGTGCCTGGAGTACGGGGAGGGCGTCAACTGAA.

Worth noting for this clone: The read falls 3 residues short of the CDR3 end, and the missing part is taken from the germline J gene. The chain is built from TRBV9 and TRBJ1-1, with D possibly being TRBD1 (6 bases). The CDR3 is 14 residues long. V lost 5 bases, J lost 0 bases, and 11 bases lay in between. Per the germline V gene, CDR1 is SGDLS and CDR2 is YYNGEE. CDR3: CASSGQFMNTEAFF. The CDR3 DNA, read in part, is TGTGCCAGCAGTGGACAGTTCATGAACACTGAA.

Concerning this clone itself: The sequence runs out 3 residues before the end of the CDR3; the remainder is reconstructed from the germline J gene. The V gene is TRBV7-2, the J gene TRBJ2-7; D gene unclear. Germline-derived CDR1 and CDR2 are SGHTA and FQGNSA. The CDR3 totals 14 residues. V was pared by 0 bases and J by 2 bases, with 8 bases between. The CDR3 here is CASSLASLAYEQYF. The DNA read from the CDR3 is TGTGCCAGCAGCTTAGCCAGTCTCGCCTACGAG.

Judged by frequency, this clone is medium-sized. From the germline J gene comes the end of the CDR3, since the read stops 3 residues before it. The J gene is TRBJ1-2, the V gene TRBV10-3, with TRBD1 identical over 7 bases. The CDR3 loop spans 15 amino acids. In germline, CDR1 is ENHRY, CDR2 SYGVKD. V shed 6 bases and J 5 bases; nucleotides not matched to a gene: 12. The DNA read from the CDR3 is TGTGCCATCAGACGGACAGGCACTAACTTTTATGGC. It specifies CAIRRTGTNFYG. The CDR3 in full is CAIRRTGTNFYGYTF.

This clone is labeled medium-sized based on frequency. Sequencing ends 3 residues short of the CDR3 end; the germline J gene provides the rest. The chain is built from TRBV29-1 and TRBJ1-1; D possibly corresponds to TRBD1 (5 bases). The germline gives CDR1 SQVTM, CDR2 ANQGSEA. Trimming removed 4 bases from V and 0 bases from J, with 9 bases in between. This CDR3 is built from 13 residues. This CDR3 reads CSVVRGLNTEAFF. The sequenced part of the CDR3 DNA is TGCAGCGTTGTACGGGGGTTGAACACTGAA.

As concerns this clone: The read ends 3 residues early relative to the CDR3; the germline J gene fills the gap. This chain connects TRBV5-5 to TRBJ2-7; TRBD1 matches at 10 bases. Per the germline V gene, CDR1 is SGHKS and CDR2 is YYEKEE (reference sequence). The CDR3 totals 14 residues. V shed 4 bases and J 2 bases; nucleotides not matched to a gene: 3. CDR3 DNA, as far as it was read: TGTGCCAGCAGCGCCGGACAGGGGGCCTACGAG. Its protein product is CASSAGQGAYE. The CDR3 in full is CASSAGQGAYEQYF.

This clone is deemed medium-sized by its frequency. The read ends 3 residues before the CDR3 terminus; that terminus is restored from the germline J gene. This chain uses TRBV29-1 with TRBJ1-1; D is possibly TRBD1 (5 bases). Germline V gene sequence: CDR1 SQVTM, CDR2 ANQGSEA. This CDR3 comprises 13 residues. Deletions cut 5 bases from V and 5 bases from J, with 15 bases between. CDR3 DNA, as far as it was read: TGCAGCGTTTGGACACCCGGAACAACTGAA. Amino acid sequence: CSVWTPGTTE. The whole CDR3 sequence is CSVWTPGTTEAFF.

In regard to this clone: The read ends 3 residues early relative to the CDR3; the germline J gene fills the gap. This chain uses TRBV10-2 with TRBJ1-2, with TRBD1 as a possible D gene (5 bases). CDR3 length: 14 residues. V lost 2 bases to trimming and J lost 3 bases, with 10 bases between them. Germline V gene data show CDR1 as WSHSY and CDR2 as SAAADI. The CDR3 DNA, read in part, is TGCGCCAGCAGTGAGACAGGAAACTACTATGGC. It is translated as CASSETGNYYG. In full, the CDR3 reads CASSETGNYYGYTF.

Regarding this clone: The CDR3 end falls 3 residues outside the read, so it is completed with the germline J gene. The chain links TRBV15 to TRBJ2-3; D unresolved. CDR1 and CDR2 from the germline V gene are LNHNV and YYDKDF (reference sequence). V was cut by 1 base and J by 0 bases, with 14 bases left in between. The CDR3 extends over 17 amino acids. CDR3 DNA (partial): TGTGCCACCAGCAGAGGGGCCTTAGGTGCTAGCACAGATACG. Its translation is CATSRGALGASTDT. The entire CDR3 is CATSRGALGASTDTQYF.

Measured by frequency, this clone is medium-sized (0.01 to 0.1%). The read finishes 3 residues shy of the CDR3 end, and the germline J gene is used to complete it. This chain joins TRBV2 and TRBJ1-5; a possible D gene is TRBD1 (6 bases). Trimming removed 2 bases from V and 1 base from J, with 9 bases in between. The CDR3 contains 15 residues. The germline V gene encodes CDR1 SNHLY and CDR2 FYNNEI. Incomplete CDR3 DNA: TGTGCCAGCAGTGAAAACAGGGCCAGCAATCAGCCC. Its protein is CASSENRASNQP. The full CDR3 is CASSENRASNQPQHF.

For this clone: The read terminates 3 residues before the CDR3 end, so the remaining end is supplied by the germline J gene. The chain employs TRBV11-2 and TRBJ2-7, with TRBD1 matching over 9 bases. CDR1 SGHAT and CDR2 FQNNGV come from the germline V gene. This CDR3 spans 14 amino acids. The V and J ends lost 5 bases and 3 bases, in that order; junction bases with no gene match: 5. CDR3 loop: CASSPGTGSYEQYF. CDR3 DNA (partial): TGTGCCAGCAGCCCCGGGACAGGGAGCTACGAG.

Points on this clone: The missing CDR3 end, 3 residues past where the read stops, is filled in from the germline J gene. V usage is TRBV5-1 and J usage is TRBJ1-1; TRBD1 agrees at 9 bases. V shed 3 bases, J shed 1 base, and the junction held 1 base outside the gene matches. Looked up from germline, CDR1 is SGHRS and CDR2 is YFSETQ. The CDR3 runs 14 residues. This CDR3 reads CASSSGQGNTEAFF. The DNA read from the CDR3 is TGCGCCAGCAGCTCGGGACAGGGGAACACTGAA.

Judged by frequency, this clone is medium-sized. The CDR3 goes on 3 residues after the read ends, and that part is filled in from the germline J gene. This rearrangement joins TRBV27 to TRBJ2-3, with 9 nucleotides matching TRBD2. This CDR3 has 16 amino acids. Germline-derived CDR1 and CDR2 are MNHEY and SMNVEV (reference sequence). V shed 6 bases, J shed 2 bases, and the junction held 9 bases outside the gene matches. The covered CDR3 bases are TGTGCCAGCAGCGAGGGGCTAGCGGGACTCACAGATACG. Its protein is CASSEGLAGLTDT. In full, the CDR3 is CASSEGLAGLTDTQYF.

A note on this clone: Read sequence stops 3 residues before the CDR3 end, and the germline J gene provides the missing end. The V gene is TRBV10-3, the J gene TRBJ2-7; 7 nucleotides line up with TRBD1. The V gene end was trimmed by 3 bases and the J gene end by 2 bases; junction bases not matched to a gene: 4. This CDR3 has 14 residues. The germline gives CDR1 ENHRY, CDR2 SYGVKD. Here the CDR3 reads CAISETGDTYEQYF. CDR3 DNA (partial): TGTGCCATCAGTGAAACAGGGGATACCTACGAG.

In terms of frequency, this clone is medium-sized. The part of the CDR3 DNA that was read is TGTGCCAGCAGCTTAGGGGCTAGCGCCATCACAGATACG. Residues: CASSLGASAITDT. The whole CDR3 reads CASSLGASAITDTQYF. This sequence joins TRBV13 and TRBJ2-3; TRBD2 might be the D (6 bases). With the read ending 3 residues before the CDR3 end, the germline J gene is used to fill in that end. This CDR3 is 16 amino acids long. The germline V gene encodes CDR1 PRHDT and CDR2 FYEKMQ (reference sequence). V was shortened by 0 bases and J by 2 bases, with 12 bases between the two germline ends.

As for this clone: The read terminates 3 residues before the CDR3 end, so the remaining end is supplied by the germline J gene. The rearrangement uses TRBV7-9 and TRBJ2-2, with D unclear. The CDR3 sequence is 12 residues long. Trimming pared 2 bases from V and 6 bases from J, leaving 4 bases between. CDR1 and CDR2 (germline): SEHNR, FQNEAQ (reference sequence). The CDR3 loop reads CASSLRPGELFF. The CDR3 DNA, read in part, is TGTGCCAGCAGCTTACGTCCCGGGGAG.

Notes on this clone: Read coverage stops 3 residues before the CDR3 terminus; the germline J gene supplies the remainder. The chain has TRBV27 and TRBJ2-1; no clear D. CDR3 length: 11 amino acids. The germline gives CDR1 MNHEY, CDR2 SMNVEV (reference sequence). This CDR3 is CVAESYNEQFF. The CDR3 bases that were read are TGTGTTGCGGAGTCCTACAATGAG.

This clone registers medium-sized (0.01 to 0.1%) by frequency. Incomplete CDR3 DNA: TGCGCCAGCAGCCTGCGTAGGACAGGGACTGGGGCCAACGTC. This gives the protein CASSLRRTGTGANV. The entire CDR3 reads CASSLRRTGTGANVLTF. The J gene is TRBJ2-6, the V gene TRBV5-1; the match to TRBD1 covers 8 bases. The read stops 3 residues short of the end of the CDR3; the missing end is completed from the germline J gene. Germline V gene sequence: CDR1 SGHRS, CDR2 YFSETQ. V shed 4 bases and J 2 bases; nucleotides not matched to a gene: 8. The CDR3 sequence is 17 residues long.

This clone counts as medium-sized by frequency. The read ends 3 residues early relative to the CDR3; the germline J gene fills the gap. The V call is TRBV20-1, the J call TRBJ1-2; TRBD1 agrees at 10 bases. Trimming at V came to 3 bases and at J to 4 bases, leaving 11 bases not matched to a gene. The CDR3 is 16 residues long. Germline assignment: CDR1 DFQATT and CDR2 SNEGSKA (reference sequence). CDR3 bases read: TGCAGTGCTAGTTGGCCCGGGACAGGGGAGGGCTATGGC. Translation gives CSASWPGTGEGYG. The whole CDR3 protein is CSASWPGTGEGYGYTF.

This clone is medium-sized by frequency. The read stops 3 residues short of the end of the CDR3; the missing end is completed from the germline J gene. The chain has TRBV14 and TRBJ1-1; 8 positions match TRBD1. V lost 2 bases to trimming and J lost 2 bases; unmatched junction nucleotides: 4. The CDR3 runs 15 residues. CDR1 SGHDN and CDR2 FVKESK come from the germline V gene. The CDR3 sequence: CASSQMGQDNTEAFF. Incomplete CDR3 DNA: TGTGCCAGCAGCCAAATGGGACAGGATAACACTGAA.

On this clone itself: The DNA ends 3 residues before the CDR3 does, and the rest of the CDR3 is filled in from the germline J gene. J is TRBJ2-1 and V is TRBV4-1; D is undetermined. Looked up from germline, CDR1 is MGHRA and CDR2 is YSYEKL. The length of the CDR3 is 17 residues. The V end lost 0 bases, the J end lost 0 bases, and 12 bases lay between the germline ends. Incomplete CDR3 DNA: TGCGCCAGCAGCCAAGATTTGGTAGCAAGCTCCTACAATGAG. It codes for CASSQDLVASSYNE. In full, the CDR3 is CASSQDLVASSYNEQFF.